The 25 T cell receptor beta chains below all came from one sample that was sequenced in a study of early T cells in non-severe SARS-CoV-2 infection. TCRdb reprocessed the 5' RACE reads with MiXCR, giving one entry per CDR3 protein. This table has some 67,000 distinct CDR3 sequences, roughly 13% appearing once. The sequenced material came from whole blood. The receptor source for this set is an adult who was a healthcare worker with PCR-confirmed SARS-CoV-2 infection or an uninfected control (not recorded which).

Many counts were recorded for this clonotype. The chain employs TRBV9 and TRBJ2-2; no clear D. Trimming took off 4 bases at V and 0 bases at J, with 7 bases between the two ends. The CDR3 length is 14 residues. CDR1 and CDR2 (germline): SGDLS, YYNGEE. In DNA form, the CDR3 reads TGTGCCAGCAGCCTAACGCCGAACACCGGGGAGCTGTTTTTT. This encodes CASSLTPNTGELFF.

This clonotype was found many times. The junction differs from germline at one of its ends, possibly a read error. V gene TRBV7-7 combines with J gene TRBJ2-1; tentative D call: TRBD2 (5 bases). The CDR3 extends over 15 amino acids. Germline assignment: CDR1 SSHAT and CDR2 FNYEAQ (reference sequence). The CDR3 sequence: CASSGSASSYNEQFF. In DNA form, the CDR3 reads TGTGCTAGCAGCGGTAGCGCGAGCTCCTACAATGAGCAGTTCTTC.

This clonotype was counted a few times. CDR3 sequence: CAGRNDEQYF. The CDR3 DNA reads as TGTGCTGGGAGAAATGACGAGCAGTACTTC. This rearrangement joins TRBV6-5 to TRBJ2-7; tentative D call: TRBD2 (5 bases). This CDR3 spans 10 amino acids. Germline CDR1 and CDR2: MNHEY and SVGAGI.

The rearrangement links TRBV4-1 to TRBJ2-1; TRBD2 aligns across 9 bases. The germline gives CDR1 MGHRA, CDR2 YSYEKL. This CDR3 is 15 amino acids long. J lost 2 bases, V lost 6 bases, and 5 bases had no gene match. The CDR3 region is CASRNLAGTYNEQFF. The CDR3 DNA reads TGCGCCAGCAGAAACCTAGCGGGAACCTACAATGAGCAGTTCTTC.

This clonotype was seen ten or more times. The chain couples TRBV2 to TRBJ2-1, with 7 bases matching TRBD2. CDR3 length: 16 amino acids. Germline-derived CDR1 and CDR2 are SNHLY and FYNNEI. V was clipped by 6 bases and J by 3 bases; unmatched bases: 11. The CDR3: CASRPPGLVGYNEQFF. CDR3 nucleotides: TGTGCCAGCAGGCCGCCTGGACTAGTGGGCTACAATGAGCAGTTCTTC.

In this sample, this clonotype turned up many times. V gene TRBV7-6 combines with J gene TRBJ2-1; TRBD2 matches at 10 bases. CDR1 and CDR2 from the germline V gene are SGHVS and FNYEAQ. The CDR3 sequence is 13 residues long. Trimming at V came to 3 bases and at J to 10 bases, leaving 3 bases not matched to a gene. Written as DNA, the CDR3 is TGTGCCAGCAGCTTTTCACTAGCGGGAGAGCAGTTCTTC. It yields the protein CASSFSLAGEQFF.

This clonotype was observed a few times. This rearrangement joins TRBV27 to TRBJ2-7, with D possibly being TRBD2 (7 bases). CDR3 length: 15 amino acids. Per the germline V gene, CDR1 is MNHEY and CDR2 is SMNVEV (reference sequence). Trimming left V 2 bases short and J 1 base short, with 12 bases between. The DNA for the CDR3 is TGTGCCAGCAGTTTAGAGGGGGGGAGATCCTACGAGCAGTACTTC. Its translation: CASSLEGGRSYEQYF.

V and J are TRBV7-9 and TRBJ2-1; D may be TRBD2 (10 bases). The CDR3 spans 18 residues. V was cut by 10 bases and J by 5 bases, with 30 bases left in between. The germline V gene encodes CDR1 SEHNR and CDR2 FQNEAQ (reference sequence). The CDR3 nucleotides read TGTGCCACCCGGGACAGGGTTCGGGCTAGCGGGAGAAACAATGAGCAGTTCTTC. Amino acid sequence: CATRDRVRASGRNNEQFF. The whole variable domain, remainder taken from reference TRBV7-9 and TRBJ2-1, is DTGVSQNPRHKITKRGQNVTFRCDPISEHNRLYWYRQTLGQGPEFLTYFQNEAQLEKSRLLSDRFSAERPKGSFSTLEIQRTEQGDSAMYLCATRDRVRASGRNNEQFFGPGTRLTVL.

The CDR3 DNA reads TGTGCCAGCAGCTTAGGGGACAGGGGCGCCGGGGAGCTGTTTTTT. Translating gives CASSLGDRGAGELFF. The chain is built from TRBV7-3 and TRBJ2-2; 10 nucleotides line up with TRBD1. Looked up from germline, CDR1 is SGHTA and CDR2 is FQGTGA. The CDR3 has 15 residues. V lost 2 bases and J lost 6; bases outside the gene matches: 3.

This clonotype was seen at least ten times. V gene TRBV18 combines with J gene TRBJ1-1; the D gene is possibly TRBD1 (6 bases). This CDR3 contains 13 residues. The V gene's germline CDR1 is KGHSH and CDR2 LQKENI. V lost 6 bases to trimming and J lost 3 bases, with 11 bases between them. The CDR3 region is CASSDTGHTEAFF. The CDR3 coding sequence is TGTGCCAGCTCGGACACAGGGCACACTGAAGCTTTCTTT. Combining the CDR3 with reference TRBV18 and TRBJ1-1 gives the whole variable domain NAGVMQNPRHLVRRRGQEARLRCSPMKGHSHVYWYRQLPEEGLKFMVYLQKENIIDESGMPKERFSAEFPKEGPSILRIQQVVRGDSAAYFCASSDTGHTEAFFGQGTRLTVV.

The sample holds many counts of this clonotype. DNA for the CDR3: TGTGCCAGCGGACTCCCGGGTCGGCCCCAGCATTTT. Protein product: CASGLPGRPQHF. This chain joins TRBV6-1 and TRBJ1-5; no definite D call. CDR1 is MNHNS, CDR2 SASEGT, per germline. The CDR3 is made up of 12 amino acids. The V end was cut by 8 bases, the J end by 9 bases, with 14 bases between.

The sample holds many counts of this clonotype. J is TRBJ2-7 and V is TRBV7-9, with D perhaps TRBD2 (5 bases). V was shortened by 4 bases and J by 6 bases, with 13 bases between the two germline ends. CDR1 is SEHNR, CDR2 FQNEAQ, per germline (reference sequence). CDR3 size: 13 residues. In nucleotides, the CDR3 is TGTGCCAGCAGCTCTGCGGACTGGCCCGAGCAGTACTTC. Translation: CASSSADWPEQYF.

The sample holds a few counts of this clonotype. The rearrangement joins TRBV29-1 to TRBJ2-1; the D call may be TRBD1 or TRBD2 (6 bases each). This CDR3 has 11 amino acids. The V gene's germline CDR1 is SQVTM and CDR2 ANQGSEA. The V end lost 3 bases, the J end lost 10 bases, and 10 bases lay between the germline ends. The CDR3 nucleotides read TGCAGCGTTGATGGGGGGCGGGAGCAGTTCTTC. Residues: CSVDGGREQFF.

This clonotype was counted between two and nine times. The rearrangement joins TRBV7-2 to TRBJ2-1; 16 nucleotides align to TRBD2. CDR1 and CDR2 (germline): SGHTA, FQGNSA. V lost 5 bases, J lost 4 bases, and 5 bases stayed unmatched. The CDR3 contains 17 residues. The CDR3: CASSPRGLAGGYNEQFF. For the CDR3, the DNA is TGTGCCAGCAGCCCCCGGGGACTAGCGGGAGGGTACAATGAGCAGTTCTTC.

This clonotype was observed many times. The chain has TRBV7-9 and TRBJ2-7, with D perhaps assigned TRBD1 or TRBD2 (5 bases each). The CDR3 is 13 residues long. V lost 8 bases and J 2 bases, leaving 13 bases between the germline ends. Germline CDR1 reads SEHNR; CDR2 reads FQNEAQ (reference sequence). The CDR3 sequence is CASGRDLTYEQYF. The CDR3 DNA reads as TGTGCCAGCGGCCGGGACCTCACCTACGAGCAGTACTTC.

The V call is TRBV29-1, the J call TRBJ2-5; unclear D gene. Germline-derived CDR1 and CDR2 are SQVTM and ANQGSEA. Trimming removed 1 base from V and 7 bases from J, with 10 bases in between. The CDR3 has 12 amino acids. Here the CDR3 reads CSVEAGVGTQYF. CDR3 in DNA: TGCAGCGTTGAAGCCGGCGTCGGGACCCAGTACTTC. Filled out from reference TRBV29-1 and TRBJ2-5, the complete variable domain reads SAVISQKPSRDICQRGTSLTIQCQVDSQVTMMFWYRQQPGQSLTLIATANQGSEATYESGFVIDKFPISRPNLTFSTLTVSNMSPEDSSIYLCSVEAGVGTQYFGPGTRLLVL.

The chain couples TRBV11-2 to TRBJ2-7; D is undetermined. The germline gives CDR1 SGHAT, CDR2 FQNNGV. This CDR3 spans 14 amino acids. V lost 1 base and J lost 2, with 9 bases in between. CDR3 sequence (DNA): TGTGCCAGCAGCTTAGCGGCAGCCACCTACGAGCAGTACTTC. As protein: CASSLAAATYEQYF. Using reference TRBV11-2 and TRBJ2-7 for the parts outside the CDR3, the full variable domain is EAGVAQSPRYKIIEKRQSVAFWCNPISGHATLYWYQQILGQGPKLLIQFQNNGVVDDSQLPKDRFSAERLKGVDSTLKIQPAKLEDSAVYLCASSLAAATYEQYFGPGTRLTVT.

V usage is TRBV29-1 and J usage is TRBJ2-7; TRBD2 matches at 7 bases. After removal of 0 bases from V and 4 bases from J, the junction contained 6 bases not matched to a gene. The CDR3 spans 14 residues. The germline V gene encodes CDR1 SQVTM and CDR2 ANQGSEA. CDR3 loop: CSVEDPTSEYEQYF. CDR3 coding DNA: TGCAGCGTTGAAGATCCCACTAGCGAGTACGAGCAGTACTTC.

This clonotype was counted ten times or more. The chain joins TRBV20-1 to TRBJ1-5; D gene unclear. Trimming stripped 5 bases from V and 2 bases from J, with 19 bases between. The CDR3 spans 16 residues. Germline CDR1 DFQATT, CDR2 SNEGSKA (reference sequence). The CDR3 region has the DNA TGCAGTGCTCCCCGGGGAGGAGGGTACGGCAATCAGCCCCAGCATTTT. This codes for CSAPRGGGYGNQPQHF.

This clonotype was seen more than once but under ten times. The chain combines TRBV13 with TRBJ2-1; D assignment may be TRBD1 or TRBD2 (5 bases each). Germline V gene data show CDR1 as PRHDT and CDR2 as FYEKMQ (reference sequence). V gave up 5 bases and J gave up 4 bases, with 12 bases separating them. The CDR3 has 14 amino acids. CDR3 sequence (DNA): TGTGCCAGCAGCACTAGGGACCTATACAATGAGCAGTTCTTC. This sequence encodes CASSTRDLYNEQFF.

CDR3 sequence (DNA): TGCGGGTTAAGAGGGAACACTGAAGCTTTCTTT. Its translation is CGLRGNTEAFF. The chain has TRBV29-1 and TRBJ1-1; D gene ambiguous. The CDR3 covers 11 residues. Germline loops: CDR1 SQVTM, CDR2 ANQGSEA.

This clonotype came up many times. This chain links TRBV12-3 or TRBV12-4 with TRBJ1-5; TRBD1 matches at 12 bases. The trim removed 6 bases at V and 2 bases at J, leaving 5 bases unmatched. This CDR3 is 16 amino acids long. The CDR3 is CASRGTGGAGNQPQHF. In nucleotides, the CDR3 is TGTGCCAGCAGGGGGACAGGGGGCGCGGGCAATCAGCCCCAGCATTTT.

The rearrangement joins TRBV29-1 to TRBJ1-1; no clear D gene. The CDR3 contains 8 residues. Germline V gene data show CDR1 as SQVTM and CDR2 as ANQGSEA. The germline V and J ends were trimmed by 6 bases and 11 bases, with 7 bases remaining between them. The CDR3 bases are TGCAGCGTCTCCGGGGCTTTCTTT. Protein product: CSVSGAFF.

This clonotype was counted only a few times. A read error may be the cause here, since a much bigger clone is one base away. The chain employs TRBV7-6 and TRBJ2-5; D possibly corresponds to TRBD1 (5 bases). CDR1 is SGHVS, CDR2 FNYEAQ, per germline. The CDR3 spans 14 residues. The CDR3 bases are TGTGCCAGCAGCTTATACCAGGGCCAAGAGATCCAGTACTTC. This encodes CASSLYQGQEIQYF.

The J gene is TRBJ2-4, the V gene TRBV11-2, with D possibly TRBD1 on 5 matching bases. Germline V lookup: CDR1 SGHAT, CDR2 FQNNGV. The CDR3 contains 16 residues. V was shortened by 2 bases and J by 6 bases, with 17 bases between the two germline ends. This CDR3 is CASSLTSYTGINIQYF. CDR3 nucleotide sequence: TGTGCCAGCAGCTTAACCAGCTACACAGGAATAAACATTCAGTACTTC. The whole variable domain, filled in from reference TRBV11-2 and TRBJ2-4, reads EAGVAQSPRYKIIEKRQSVAFWCNPISGHATLYWYQQILGQGPKLLIQFQNNGVVDDSQLPKDRFSAERLKGVDSTLKIQPAKLEDSAVYLCASSLTSYTGINIQYFGAGTRLSVL.